Each of the 32 T cell receptor beta chains below was sequenced from the same sample in a study of T cell repertoires in cytomegalovirus infection. MiXCR, applied by TCRdb to the reads, yields one record per CDR3 protein. The sample shows around 100,000 distinct CDR3 sequences, about 33% of them seen only once. For these receptors, no antigen is known. Sequenced here: CD8+ T cells from cultured PBMCs, sampled from culture after CMV antigen stimulation. The receptors originated from a human donor in good health (CMV status not recorded). Some clones in this sample may be carry-over from other donors' samples.

The gene calls are TRBV7-2 and TRBJ1-1; D not resolved. Germline V gene lookup returns CDR1 SGHTA and CDR2 FQGNSA. V was cut by 4 bases and J by 0 bases, with 15 bases left in between. The CDR3 consists of 16 residues. CDR3 DNA sequence: TGTGCCAGCAGCTCCCTTAGCTCCTACGTGAACACTGAAGCTTTCTTT. Amino acid sequence: CASSSLSSYVNTEAFF.

The table lists this clonotype with a few counts. The rearrangement joins TRBV4-3 to TRBJ2-1, with D possibly matching TRBD1 (5 bases). Trimming removed 4 bases from V and 8 bases from J, with 12 bases in between. The germline gives CDR1 LGHNA, CDR2 YSLEER. CDR3 length equals 13 residues. For the CDR3, the DNA is TGCGCCAGCAGCCCCCCAGGGTTACATGAGCAGTTCTTC. Translated: CASSPPGLHEQFF.

The chain has TRBV4-2 and TRBJ1-2, with TRBD1 matching 9 bases. This CDR3 has 15 residues. CDR1 LGHNA and CDR2 YNFKEQ come from the germline V gene. V lost 0 bases to trimming and J lost 7 bases; unmatched junction nucleotides: 6. CDR3 DNA: TGTGCCAGCAGCCAAGAGGAGACAGGGGGTGGTGGCTACACCTTC. Its protein is CASSQEETGGGGYTF.

The chain carries TRBV9 and TRBJ2-7, with D hard to call. Germline CDR1 reads SGDLS; CDR2 reads YYNGEE. This CDR3 has 13 residues. V was trimmed by 4 bases and J by 1 base, leaving 9 bases between them. The DNA for the CDR3 is TGTGCCAGCAGCTCCTCTGTTTCCTACGAGCAGTACTTC. Protein product: CASSSSVSYEQYF.

The gene calls are TRBV6-6 and TRBJ2-1, with 7 positions matching TRBD2. This CDR3 has 15 residues. CDR1 and CDR2 from the germline V gene are MNHNY and SVGAGI (reference sequence). The V gene end was trimmed by 4 bases and the J gene end by 3 bases; junction bases not matched to a gene: 6. This chain's CDR3 is CASSSGLGNYNEQFF. In DNA, the CDR3 is TGTGCCAGCAGTTCCGGACTAGGAAACTACAATGAGCAGTTCTTC.

This clonotype was detected a few times. This chain joins TRBV3-1 and TRBJ2-7, with D hard to call. Between the trimmed V and J ends, which lost 1 base and 5 bases, there was a span of 12 bases. CDR1 LGHDT and CDR2 YNNKEL come from the germline V gene (reference sequence). The CDR3 spans 14 residues. The CDR3 region is CASSQALRPHEQYF. In nucleotides, the CDR3 is TGTGCCAGCAGCCAAGCTCTTCGACCCCACGAGCAGTACTTC.

This clonotype has a count of ten or more. The V gene is TRBV12-5, the J gene TRBJ2-1; D is uncertain. CDR1 and CDR2 from the germline V gene are LGHNT and FRNRAP. The CDR3 covers 17 residues. The ends were cut back, 2 bases at V and 0 bases at J, with 14 bases in the middle. Written as DNA, the CDR3 is TGTGCTAGTGGTTTGTACGCCAGTCGGAGCTCCTACAATGAGCAGTTCTTC. Protein sequence: CASGLYASRSSYNEQFF.

The table lists this clonotype with many counts. The genes are TRBV7-2 and TRBJ1-5; D is possibly TRBD1 (6 bases). The CDR3 extends over 17 amino acids. CDR1 SGHTA and CDR2 FQGNSA come from the germline V gene. Trimming removed 5 bases from V and 3 bases from J, with 20 bases in between. The CDR3 is CASSPRGVDRFNQPQHF. In DNA form, the CDR3 reads TGTGCCAGCAGCCCACGGGGGGTTGACAGGTTCAATCAGCCCCAGCATTTT.

The rearrangement links TRBV7-9 to TRBJ1-1; no reliable D call. The CDR3 extends over 16 amino acids. Germline V lookup: CDR1 SEHNR, CDR2 FQNEAQ (reference sequence). The V and J ends lost 2 bases and 2 bases respectively, with 15 bases between them. For the CDR3, the DNA is TGTGCCAGCAGCTTATACAGCCATGATTTTAACACTGAAGCTTTCTTT. Translation: CASSLYSHDFNTEAFF.

This clonotype was detected a few times. CDR3 sequence (DNA): TGTGCCAGCAGCCGGGACAGGGCCCTTTCCTACGAGCAGTACTTC. This translates into CASSRDRALSYEQYF. The chain has TRBV7-2 and TRBJ2-7; the match to TRBD1 covers 9 bases. CDR3 size: 15 residues. V dropped 5 bases and J dropped 1; count of bases not matched to a gene: 6. In germline, CDR1 is SGHTA, CDR2 FQGNSA.

V is TRBV7-8 and J is TRBJ2-7; 10 bases map to TRBD1. This CDR3 is built from 18 residues. The V segment lost 0 bases and the J segment 0 bases; nucleotides outside the gene matches: 8. Germline CDR1 reads SGHVS; CDR2 reads FQNEAQ. CDR3 in amino acids: CASSLAGTGVILSYEQYF. Here the CDR3 DNA reads TGTGCCAGCAGCTTAGCTGGGACAGGGGTTATCCTCTCCTACGAGCAGTACTTC.

This clonotype was observed once. The rearrangement joins TRBV6-1 to TRBJ2-1; 8 positions agree with TRBD2. The CDR3 is made up of 14 amino acids. Trimming cost V 4 bases and J 10 bases; bases outside gene matches: 9. The V gene's germline CDR1 is MNHNS and CDR2 SASEGT. The CDR3 DNA follows: TGTGCCAGCAGTGCGGCGTGGCGGGGGGTGGAGCAGTTCTTC. As protein: CASSAAWRGVEQFF.

This clonotype was detected ten times or more. This rearrangement joins TRBV7-6 to TRBJ1-2; D call uncertain. Deletions cut 1 base from V and 1 base from J, with 7 bases between. From germline, CDR1 is SGHVS and CDR2 FNYEAQ. The CDR3 is 14 residues long. CDR3 sequence: CASSLGGINYGYTF. The CDR3 DNA is TGTGCCAGCAGCTTAGGAGGGATTAACTATGGCTACACCTTC.

This chain joins TRBV9 and TRBJ2-2, with TRBD1 as a possible D gene (7 bases). Trimming took off 0 bases at V and 4 bases at J, with 16 bases between the two ends. CDR1 and CDR2 (germline): SGDLS, YYNGEE. The CDR3 consists of 17 residues. The CDR3 DNA reads TGTGCCAGCAGCGTAGGAATGCTCAGGGGGGCCACCGGGGAGCTGTTTTTT. Amino acids: CASSVGMLRGATGELFF. The whole variable domain, remainder taken from reference TRBV9 and TRBJ2-2, is DSGVTQTPKHLITATGQRVTLRCSPRSGDLSVYWYQQSLDQGLQFLIQYYNGEERAKGNILERFSAQQFPDLHSELNLSSLELGDSALYFCASSVGMLRGATGELFFGEGSRLTVL.

This sequence joins TRBV7-6 and TRBJ2-7; D unresolved. The CDR3 spans 13 residues. Germline loops: CDR1 SGHVS, CDR2 FNYEAQ. Trimming left V 2 bases short and J 3 bases short, with 8 bases between. The CDR3 protein is CASSLPGFYEQYF. CDR3 sequence (DNA): TGTGCCAGCAGCTTACCGGGTTTCTACGAGCAGTACTTC.

The gene calls are TRBV19 and TRBJ1-6; tentative D call: TRBD1 (6 bases). V was shortened by 4 bases and J by 0 bases, with 13 bases between the two germline ends. From germline, CDR1 is LNHDA and CDR2 SQIVND (reference sequence). The length of the CDR3 is 17 residues. CDR3 in amino acids: CASSRRNRVSYNSPLHF. In DNA, the CDR3 is TGTGCCAGTAGTAGAAGAAACAGGGTCTCCTATAATTCACCCCTCCACTTT.

This clonotype was recorded at least ten times. The J gene is TRBJ1-5, the V gene TRBV7-2, with TRBD1 as a possible D gene (5 bases). Looked up from germline, CDR1 is SGHTA and CDR2 is FQGNSA. Deletions cut 1 base from V and 4 bases from J, with 8 bases between. The CDR3 sequence is 14 residues long. CDR3 DNA sequence: TGTGCCAGCAGCTTAGGACAGCTTAATCAGCCCCAGCATTTT. Its translation is CASSLGQLNQPQHF. The full variable domain, with the rest looked up from reference TRBV7-2 and TRBJ1-5, is GAGVSQSPSNKVTEKGKDVELRCDPISGHTALYWYRQSLGQGLEFLIYFQGNSAPDKSGLPSDRFSAERTGGSVSTLTIQRTQQEDSAVYLCASSLGQLNQPQHFGDGTRLSIL.

The chain employs TRBV7-6 and TRBJ2-2; possibly TRBD1 for D (5 bases). Germline CDR1 and CDR2: SGHVS and FNYEAQ. The CDR3 runs to 16 residues. Trimming took off 5 bases at V and 0 bases at J, with 13 bases between the two ends. As DNA, the CDR3 is TGTGCCAGCAGCCTTTTCGCGGACACGAACACCGGGGAGCTGTTTTTT. Translation gives CASSLFADTNTGELFF.

The chain recombines TRBV4-2 with TRBJ1-5, with 8 bases matching TRBD1. J lost 3 bases, V lost 0 bases, and 4 bases had no gene match. Germline V gene data show CDR1 as LGHNA and CDR2 as YNFKEQ. CDR3 length: 16 amino acids. Here the CDR3 reads CASSQEWTGINQPQHF. CDR3 nucleotides: TGTGCCAGCAGCCAAGAATGGACAGGGATCAATCAGCCCCAGCATTTT.

This clonotype is labeled medium-sized (0.01 to 0.1%). This chain uses TRBV7-8 with TRBJ2-5; a possible D gene is TRBD1 (6 bases). Germline V gene sequence: CDR1 SGHVS, CDR2 FQNEAQ. The CDR3 sequence is 14 residues long. The V gene lost 1 base and the J gene lost 7 bases, with 13 bases spanning the gap. CDR3 region: CASSLGVPQGTQYF. CDR3 in DNA: TGTGCCAGCAGCTTAGGGGTGCCACAGGGGACCCAGTACTTC.

The chain joins TRBV4-1 to TRBJ1-5; D gene unclear. Trimming shortened V by 0 bases and J by 12 bases, and 9 bases separated the two germline ends. The germline V gene encodes CDR1 MGHRA and CDR2 YSYEKL. CDR3 size: 12 residues. The CDR3 protein is CASSQDGKNQHF. The CDR3, as DNA: TGCGCCAGCAGCCAAGATGGCAAAAACCAGCATTTT.

The sample holds a few counts of this clonotype. The V gene is TRBV6-5, the J gene TRBJ1-2, with D unresolved. This CDR3 contains 14 residues. CDR1 MNHEY and CDR2 SVGAGI come from the germline V gene. V gave up 7 bases and J gave up 0 bases, with 12 bases separating them. The DNA of the CDR3 is TGTGCCAGCACCAAAAGGGCTTCTAACTATGGCTACACCTTC. Encoded protein: CASTKRASNYGYTF.

This clonotype appeared many times. The chain has TRBV20-1 and TRBJ2-7; 8 bases map to TRBD2. The length of the CDR3 is 13 residues. V gave up 6 bases and J gave up 0 bases; unmatched junction bases: 4. CDR1 is DFQATT and CDR2 is SNEGSKA in the germline V gene (reference sequence). CDR3 DNA sequence: TGCAGTGCCTGGACTAGCTTCTCCTACGAGCAGTACTTC. Its protein is CSAWTSFSYEQYF.

The gene calls are TRBV27 and TRBJ1-1; 8 nucleotides align to TRBD1. The V and J ends lost 6 bases and 3 bases, in that order; junction bases with no gene match: 9. The germline V gene has CDR1 MNHEY and CDR2 SMNVEV (reference sequence). This CDR3 has 15 residues. CDR3: CASRRRGPVDTEAFF. The CDR3 DNA is TGTGCCAGCAGGCGCAGGGGGCCGGTGGACACTGAAGCTTTCTTT.

The chain couples TRBV7-9 to TRBJ1-1, with D possibly matching TRBD1 (6 bases). V was pared by 6 bases and J by 7 bases, with 21 bases between. The CDR3 runs 15 residues. Looked up from germline, CDR1 is SEHNR and CDR2 is FQNEAQ (reference sequence). The CDR3, as DNA: TGTGCCAGCAGTGATGTCTGGGCAGGGGCATATGAAGCTTTCTTT. It specifies CASSDVWAGAYEAFF.

This clonotype has just a few counts. The chain links TRBV6-1 to TRBJ2-7, with no clear D. CDR1 is MNHNS, CDR2 SASEGT, per germline. The CDR3 has 16 amino acids. Deletions cut 1 base from V and 1 base from J, with 14 bases between. CDR3 amino acids: CASSEGPIGESYEQYF. The DNA for the CDR3 is TGTGCCAGCAGTGAAGGCCCGATTGGCGAGTCCTACGAGCAGTACTTC.

The chain carries TRBV28 and TRBJ1-1, with 7 bases that match TRBD1. This CDR3 comprises 16 residues. Germline-derived CDR1 and CDR2 are MDHEN and SYDVKM. V shed 6 bases and J 3 bases; nucleotides not matched to a gene: 13. This CDR3 reads CASRPDRERVDTEAFF. CDR3 nucleotide sequence: TGTGCCAGCAGACCCGACAGGGAGAGGGTGGACACTGAAGCTTTCTTT. Complete variable domain (other parts from reference TRBV28 and TRBJ1-1): DVKVTQSSRYLVKRTGEKVFLECVQDMDHENMFWYRQDPGLGLRLIYFSYDVKMKEKGDIPEGYSVSREKKERFSLILESASTNQTSMYLCASRPDRERVDTEAFFGQGTRLTVV.

J is TRBJ2-7 and V is TRBV12-3 or TRBV12-4, with D perhaps TRBD2 (6 bases). This CDR3 contains 12 residues. Deletions cut 3 bases from V and 9 bases from J, with 12 bases between. The CDR3 DNA reads TGTGCCAGCAGTTTTTCCGTGGAGGGGCAGTACTTC. This codes for CASSFSVEGQYF.

About this clonotype: The junction shows a germline mismatch at one end, possibly a read error. The gene calls are TRBV19 and TRBJ2-5; a weak D match, TRBD2 (7 bases). The germline V gene encodes CDR1 LNHDA and CDR2 SQIVND (reference sequence). The CDR3 contains 13 residues. CDR3 in DNA: TGTGCCAGTAGTTCTAGGGGGGGAGAGACCCGGTACTTC. This gives the protein CASSSRGGETRYF.

The rearrangement joins TRBV7-6 to TRBJ1-2; D call uncertain. V gave up 5 bases and J gave up 6 bases, with 16 bases separating them. This CDR3 region has 14 residues. Germline loops: CDR1 SGHVS, CDR2 FNYEAQ. The CDR3 spells CASSQGSGGHGYTF. CDR3 in DNA: TGTGCCAGCAGCCAAGGGTCCGGTGGCCATGGCTACACCTTC.

The V and J genes are TRBV7-2 and TRBJ2-3; maybe TRBD2 (6 bases). Per the germline V gene, CDR1 is SGHTA and CDR2 is FQGNSA. V dropped 1 base and J dropped 2 bases, with 13 bases sitting between them. The CDR3 spans 16 residues. The CDR3 region has the DNA TGTGCCAGCAGCTTAGTCGCGGGGAGGCCCACAGATACGCAGTATTTT. Its protein product is CASSLVAGRPTDTQYF.

The chain recombines TRBV28 with TRBJ2-4; 8 bases line up with TRBD2. The germline V gene has CDR1 MDHEN and CDR2 SYDVKM. Losses at the gene ends were 1 base for V and 8 bases for J; bases not matched to a gene: 7. CDR3 length equals 15 residues. DNA of the CDR3: TGTGCCAGCAGTTTATCCAGCGGGGGAGTGCACATTCAGTACTTC. This sequence encodes CASSLSSGGVHIQYF.